This T cell receptor beta chain came from a study of response to subunit inactivated influenza vaccine. The CDR3 runs to 12 residues. V gave up 7 bases and J gave up 4 bases, with 10 bases separating them. Looked up from germline, CDR1 is SNHLY and CDR2 is FYNNEI. General observations from the study: Seasonal influenza vaccination, on each occasion, was suggested by the authors to recruit few new T cells.

Concerning this clonotype: Its antigen is unidentified.

TCRdb reprocessed the RT-PCR reads with MiXCR, giving one entry per CDR3 protein. The sample has under 200,000 distinct CDR3 sequences, about 10% seen once; the top ten hold around 35%. The chain recombines TRBV2 with TRBJ2-5, with no clear D. This TCR was recovered from a man aged 50-75 years who received an inactivated influenza vaccine. The specimen was CD8+ T cells sorted from PBMCs, collected around 25 months after vaccination. In DNA, the CDR3 is TGTGCCAGCATCGCCAGGTCAGAGACCCAGTACTTC. As protein: CASIARSETQYF.